The source of this TCR beta chain is a study of blood T cell repertoires in COVID-19. The overall study: Some COVID-19 samples were acute and others convalescent; all came from the United States, Italy and Spain.

The CDR3 totals 16 residues. Per the germline V gene, CDR1 is MRHNA and CDR2 is SNTAGT. Trimming left V 3 bases short and J 0 bases short, with 12 bases between. In the original workflow: Scientists estimated how many nucleated cells there were by amplifying reference gene primers. Method: immunoSEQ multiplex PCR; TCRdb's copy keeps in-frame clones and lacks some. Clonal size and the V and J genes are those of that table, whereas D and trimming came from the DNA. The table includes under 250,000 clones, approximately 86% detected once. The chain carries TRBV6-4 and TRBJ2-1; TRBD2 might be the D (5 bases). The TCR was taken from a man at least 80 years old with acute or convalescent COVID-19. Sequenced: peripheral blood. In nucleotides, the CDR3 is TGTGCCAGCAGTGAGCGGGCGGCGAGCTCCTACAATGAGCAGTTCTTC. Protein product: CASSERAASSYNEQFF.